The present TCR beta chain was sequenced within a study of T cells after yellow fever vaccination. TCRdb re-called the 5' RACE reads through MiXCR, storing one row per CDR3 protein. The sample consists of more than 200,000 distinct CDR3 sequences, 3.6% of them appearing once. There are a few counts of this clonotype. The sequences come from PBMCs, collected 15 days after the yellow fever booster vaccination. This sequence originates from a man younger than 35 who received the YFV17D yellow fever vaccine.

This CDR3 is CASSRPSTPTNYGYTF. The CDR3, as DNA: TGCGCCAGCAGCCGACCCTCGACACCTACTAACTATGGCTACACCTTC. V usage is TRBV5-1 and J usage is TRBJ1-2; D is unresolved. V was pared by 4 bases and J by 0 bases, with 16 bases between. Germline CDR1 reads SGHRS; CDR2 reads YFSETQ. The CDR3 spans 16 residues. The entire variable domain, with the rest obtained from reference TRBV5-1 and TRBJ1-2, is as follows: KAGVTQTPRYLIKTRGQQVTLSCSPISGHRSVSWYQQTPGQGLQFLFEYFSETQRNKGNFPGRFSGRQFSNSRSEMNVSTLELGDSALYLCASSRPSTPTNYGYTFGSGTRLTVV.